This record concerns one T cell receptor (beta chain) sequence. Through a sample-barcoded 5' primer and a J-beta primer mix, a second PCR was run for roughly 6 to 12 cycles. TCRdb fed the 5' RACE reads into MiXCR, producing one record per CDR3 protein. The repertoire holds some 1.5 million distinct CDR3 sequences, with 40% to 45% as singletons. This sample was included in a study of blood T cells in healthy people across ages. This CDR3 contains 14 residues. The germline V gene has CDR1 MDHEN and CDR2 SYDVKM. The chain uses TRBV28 and TRBJ2-4; D call uncertain. The DNA end is more similar to TRBJ2-7, so the J call may be wrong. The sequencing input was blood. This clonotype was sampled from a woman aged 18-30 years in good health. DNA for the CDR3: TGTGCCAGCAGTTTGGCAGTGCCCACCTACGAGCAGTACTTC. Its translation is CASSLAVPTYEQYF.